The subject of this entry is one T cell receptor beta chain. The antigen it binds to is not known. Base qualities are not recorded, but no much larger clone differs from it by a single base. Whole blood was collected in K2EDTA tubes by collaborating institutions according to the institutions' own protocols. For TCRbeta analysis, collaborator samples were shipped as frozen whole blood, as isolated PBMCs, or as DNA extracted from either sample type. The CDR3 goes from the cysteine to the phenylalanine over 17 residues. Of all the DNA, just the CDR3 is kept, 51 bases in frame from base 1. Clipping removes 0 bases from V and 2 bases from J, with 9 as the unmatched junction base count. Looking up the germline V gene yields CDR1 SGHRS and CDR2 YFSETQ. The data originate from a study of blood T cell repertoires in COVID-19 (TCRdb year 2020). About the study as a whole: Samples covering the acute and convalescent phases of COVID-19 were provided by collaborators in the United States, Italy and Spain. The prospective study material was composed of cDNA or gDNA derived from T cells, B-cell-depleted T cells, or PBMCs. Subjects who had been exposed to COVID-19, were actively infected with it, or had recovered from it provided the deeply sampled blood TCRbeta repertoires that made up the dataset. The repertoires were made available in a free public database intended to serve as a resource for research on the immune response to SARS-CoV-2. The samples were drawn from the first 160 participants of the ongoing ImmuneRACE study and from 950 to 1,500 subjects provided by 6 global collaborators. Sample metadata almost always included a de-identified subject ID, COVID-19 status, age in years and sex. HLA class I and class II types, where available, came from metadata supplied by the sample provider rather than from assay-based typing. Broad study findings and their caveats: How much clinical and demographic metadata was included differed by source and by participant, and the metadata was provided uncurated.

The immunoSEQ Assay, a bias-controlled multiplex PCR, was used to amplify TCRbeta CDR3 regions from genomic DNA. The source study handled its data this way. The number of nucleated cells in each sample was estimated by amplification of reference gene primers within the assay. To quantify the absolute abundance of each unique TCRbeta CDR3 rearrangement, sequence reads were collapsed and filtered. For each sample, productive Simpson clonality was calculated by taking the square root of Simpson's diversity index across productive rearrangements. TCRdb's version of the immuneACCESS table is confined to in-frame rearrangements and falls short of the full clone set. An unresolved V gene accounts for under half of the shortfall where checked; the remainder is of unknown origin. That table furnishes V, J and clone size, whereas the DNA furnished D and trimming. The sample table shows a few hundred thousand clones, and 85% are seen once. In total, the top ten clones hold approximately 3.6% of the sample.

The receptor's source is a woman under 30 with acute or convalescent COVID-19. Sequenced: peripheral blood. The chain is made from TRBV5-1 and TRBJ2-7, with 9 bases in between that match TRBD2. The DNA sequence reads TGCGCCAGCAGCTTGGGGGCTAGCGGGACCCTTCCCTACGAGCAGTACTTC. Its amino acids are CASSLGASGTLPYEQYF. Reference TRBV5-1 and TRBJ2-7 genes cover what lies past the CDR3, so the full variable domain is KAGVTQTPRYLIKTRGQQVTLSCSPISGHRSVSWYQQTPGQGLQFLFEYFSETQRNKGNFPGRFSGRQFSNSRSEMNVSTLELGDSALYLCASSLGASGTLPYEQYFGPGTRLTVT.